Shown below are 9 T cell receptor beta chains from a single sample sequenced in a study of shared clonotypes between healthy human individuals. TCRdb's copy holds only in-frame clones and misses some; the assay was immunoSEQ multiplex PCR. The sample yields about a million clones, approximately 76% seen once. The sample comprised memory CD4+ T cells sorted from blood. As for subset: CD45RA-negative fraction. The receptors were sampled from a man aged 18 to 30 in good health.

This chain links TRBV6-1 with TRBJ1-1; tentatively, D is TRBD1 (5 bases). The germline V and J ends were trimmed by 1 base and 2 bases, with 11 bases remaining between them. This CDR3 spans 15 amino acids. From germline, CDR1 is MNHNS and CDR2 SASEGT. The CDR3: CASSEVARVNTEAFF. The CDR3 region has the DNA TGTGCCAGCAGTGAAGTTGCCAGGGTTAACACTGAAGCTTTCTTT.

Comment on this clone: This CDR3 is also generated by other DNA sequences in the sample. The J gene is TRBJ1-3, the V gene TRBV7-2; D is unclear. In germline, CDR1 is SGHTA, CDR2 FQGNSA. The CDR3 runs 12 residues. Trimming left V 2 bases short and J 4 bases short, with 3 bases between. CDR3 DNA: TGTGCCAGCAGCTTAACCGGAAACACCATATATTTT. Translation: CASSLTGNTIYF.

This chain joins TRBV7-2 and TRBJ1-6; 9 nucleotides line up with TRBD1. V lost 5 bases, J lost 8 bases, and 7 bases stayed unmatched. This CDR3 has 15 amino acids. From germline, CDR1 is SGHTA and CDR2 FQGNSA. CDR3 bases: TGTGCCAGCAGCGGAGGACAGGGGTTTGATTCACCCCTCCACTTT. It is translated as CASSGGQGFDSPLHF.

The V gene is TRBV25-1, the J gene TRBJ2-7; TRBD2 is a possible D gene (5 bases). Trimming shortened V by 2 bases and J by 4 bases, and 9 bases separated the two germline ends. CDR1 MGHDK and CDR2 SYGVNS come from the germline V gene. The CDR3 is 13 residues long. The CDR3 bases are TGTGCCAGCAGTGAAGGCGGACTTTACGAGCAGTACTTC. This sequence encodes CASSEGGLYEQYF.

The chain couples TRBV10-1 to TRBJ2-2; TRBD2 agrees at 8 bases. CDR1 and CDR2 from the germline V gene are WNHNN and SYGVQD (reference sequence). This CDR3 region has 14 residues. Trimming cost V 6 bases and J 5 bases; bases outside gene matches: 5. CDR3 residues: CASSPGGRTGELFF. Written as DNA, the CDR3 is TGCGCCAGCAGCCCGGGGGGGCGAACCGGGGAGCTGTTTTTT.

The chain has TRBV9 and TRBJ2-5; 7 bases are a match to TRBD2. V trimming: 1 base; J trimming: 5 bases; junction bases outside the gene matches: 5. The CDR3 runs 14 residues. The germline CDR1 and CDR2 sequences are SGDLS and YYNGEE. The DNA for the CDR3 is TGTGCCAGCAGCGTAAGCGGGGTGGGGGAGACCCAGTACTTC. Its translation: CASSVSGVGETQYF.

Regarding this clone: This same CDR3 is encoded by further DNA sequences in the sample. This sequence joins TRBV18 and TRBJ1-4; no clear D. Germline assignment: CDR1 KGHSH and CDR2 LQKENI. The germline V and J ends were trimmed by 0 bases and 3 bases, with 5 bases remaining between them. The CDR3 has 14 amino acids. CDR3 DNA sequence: TGTGCCAGCTCACCACCACGGCCTAATGAAAAACTGTTTTTT. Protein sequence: CASSPPRPNEKLFF.

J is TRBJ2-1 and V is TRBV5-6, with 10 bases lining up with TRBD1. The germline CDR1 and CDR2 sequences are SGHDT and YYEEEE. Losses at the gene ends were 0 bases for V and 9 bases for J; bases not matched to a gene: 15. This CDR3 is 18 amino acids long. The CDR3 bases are TGTGCCAGCAGCTTGGGACAGGGGGCTACCGGGAGCTGGAGTGAGCAGTTCTTC. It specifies CASSLGQGATGSWSEQFF.

The CDR3 DNA sequence: TGTGCCAGCAGCTTTTCAGGGAGTAACTATGGCTACACCTTC. Translating gives CASSFSGSNYGYTF. The chain joins TRBV5-6 to TRBJ1-2; perhaps TRBD1 as D (5 bases). The CDR3 contains 14 residues. Trimming stripped 2 bases from V and 1 base from J, with 9 bases between. CDR1 SGHDT and CDR2 YYEEEE come from the germline V gene.